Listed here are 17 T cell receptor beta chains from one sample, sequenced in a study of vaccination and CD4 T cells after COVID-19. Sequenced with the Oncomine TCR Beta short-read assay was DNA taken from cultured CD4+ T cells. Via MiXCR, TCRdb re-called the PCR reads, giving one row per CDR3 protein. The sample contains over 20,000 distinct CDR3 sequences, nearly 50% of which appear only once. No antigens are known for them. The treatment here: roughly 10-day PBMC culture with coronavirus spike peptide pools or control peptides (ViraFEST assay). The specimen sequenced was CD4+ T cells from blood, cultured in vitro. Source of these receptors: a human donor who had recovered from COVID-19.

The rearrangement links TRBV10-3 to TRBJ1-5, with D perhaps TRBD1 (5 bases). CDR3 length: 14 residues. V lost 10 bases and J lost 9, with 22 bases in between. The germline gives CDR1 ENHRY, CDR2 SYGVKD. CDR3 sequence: CATNRDGLDAPQHF. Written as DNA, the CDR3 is TGTGCCACCAACCGGGACGGCCTAGATGCGCCCCAGCATTTT.

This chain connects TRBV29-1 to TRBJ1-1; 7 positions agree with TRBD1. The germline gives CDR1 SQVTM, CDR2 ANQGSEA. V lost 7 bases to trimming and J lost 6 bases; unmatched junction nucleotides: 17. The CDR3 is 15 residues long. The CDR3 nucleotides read TGCAGCGCAACCCTACAGGGGATCGGGGACGCTGAAGCTTTCTTT. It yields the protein CSATLQGIGDAEAFF. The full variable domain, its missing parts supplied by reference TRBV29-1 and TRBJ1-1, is SAVISQKPSRDICQRGTSLTIQCQVDSQVTMMFWYRQQPGQSLTLIATANQGSEATYESGFVIDKFPISRPNLTFSTLTVSNMSPEDSSIYLCSATLQGIGDAEAFFGQGTRLTVV.

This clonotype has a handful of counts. The CDR3 DNA reads as TGTGCCAGCAGCTTACCCCGGACAGGGAGGAATTCACCCCTCCACTTT. This translates into CASSLPRTGRNSPLHF. V usage is TRBV7-3 and J usage is TRBJ1-6; 8 nucleotides match TRBD1. The CDR3 runs to 16 residues. J was trimmed by 7 bases and V by 2 bases; bases with no gene match: 7. Germline V CDR1 and CDR2: SGHTA, FQGTGA. Filled out from reference TRBV7-3 and TRBJ1-6, the complete variable domain reads GAGVSQTPSNKVTEKGKYVELRCDPISGHTALYWYRQSLGQGPEFLIYFQGTGAADDSGLPNDRFFAVRPEGSVSTLKIQRTERGDSAVYLCASSLPRTGRNSPLHFGNGTRLTVT.

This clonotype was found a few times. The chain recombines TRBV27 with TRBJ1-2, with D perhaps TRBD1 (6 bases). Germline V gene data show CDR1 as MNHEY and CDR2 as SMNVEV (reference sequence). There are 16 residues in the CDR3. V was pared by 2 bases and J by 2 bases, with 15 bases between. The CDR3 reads CASSLNGGLWNYGYTF. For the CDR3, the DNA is TGTGCCAGCAGTTTAAACGGGGGGCTCTGGAACTATGGCTACACCTTC.

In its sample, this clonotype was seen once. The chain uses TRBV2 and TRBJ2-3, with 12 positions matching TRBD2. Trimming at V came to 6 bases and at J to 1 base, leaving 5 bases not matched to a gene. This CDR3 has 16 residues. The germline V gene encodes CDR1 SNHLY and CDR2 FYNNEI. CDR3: CASRRLAGAGTDTQYF. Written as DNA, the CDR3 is TGTGCCAGCAGGCGACTAGCGGGAGCCGGCACAGATACGCAGTATTTT.

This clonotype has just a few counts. The CDR3 protein is CASSGLRAGTEAFF. The CDR3 DNA reads as TGTGCCAGCAGCGGCCTCAGGGCTGGTACTGAAGCTTTCTTT. The V call is TRBV9, the J call TRBJ1-1; TRBD1 might be the D (5 bases). V was clipped by 3 bases and J by 5 bases, with 14 bases between them. The CDR3 is 14 residues long. Germline V gene sequence: CDR1 SGDLS, CDR2 YYNGEE.

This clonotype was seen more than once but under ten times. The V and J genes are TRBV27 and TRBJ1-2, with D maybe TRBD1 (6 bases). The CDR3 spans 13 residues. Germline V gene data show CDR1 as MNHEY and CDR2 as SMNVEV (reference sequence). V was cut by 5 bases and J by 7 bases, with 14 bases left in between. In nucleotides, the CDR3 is TGTGCCAGCAGTCCTTTTAGGGGGGGTGGCTACACCTTC. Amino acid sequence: CASSPFRGGGYTF.

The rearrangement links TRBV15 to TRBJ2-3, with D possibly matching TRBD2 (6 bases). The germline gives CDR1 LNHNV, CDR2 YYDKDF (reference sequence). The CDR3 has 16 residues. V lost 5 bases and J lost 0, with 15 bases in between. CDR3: CATSWSGSPSTDTQYF. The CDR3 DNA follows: TGTGCCACCAGCTGGTCCGGGAGCCCTAGCACAGATACGCAGTATTTT.

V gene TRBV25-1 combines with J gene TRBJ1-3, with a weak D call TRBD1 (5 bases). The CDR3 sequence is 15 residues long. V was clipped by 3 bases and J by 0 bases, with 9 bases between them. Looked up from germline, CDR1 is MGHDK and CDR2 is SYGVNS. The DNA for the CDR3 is TGTGCCAGCAGTGACGGGGCATCCTCTGGAAACACCATATATTTT. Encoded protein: CASSDGASSGNTIYF.

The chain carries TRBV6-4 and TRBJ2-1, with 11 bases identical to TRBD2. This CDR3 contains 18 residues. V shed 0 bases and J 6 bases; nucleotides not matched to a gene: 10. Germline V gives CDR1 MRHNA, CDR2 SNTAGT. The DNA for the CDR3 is TGTGCCAGCAGTGACTCATGGACTAGCGGGCCCCTTGGCAATGAGCAGTTCTTC. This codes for CASSDSWTSGPLGNEQFF.

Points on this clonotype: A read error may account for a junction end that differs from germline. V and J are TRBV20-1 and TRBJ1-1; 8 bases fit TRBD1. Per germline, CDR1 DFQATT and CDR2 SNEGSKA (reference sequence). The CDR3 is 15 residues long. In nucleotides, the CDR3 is TGCAGTGCCCAGAGACAGGGGACGGGGAACACTGGAGCTTTCTTT. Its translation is CSAQRQGTGNTGAFF.

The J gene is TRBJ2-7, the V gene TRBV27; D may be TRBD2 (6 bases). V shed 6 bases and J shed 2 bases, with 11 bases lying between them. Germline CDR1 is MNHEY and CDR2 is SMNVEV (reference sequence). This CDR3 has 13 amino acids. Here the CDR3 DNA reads TGTGCCAGCAGCGGTAGCGGAACCTACGAGCAGTACTTC. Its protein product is CASSGSGTYEQYF.

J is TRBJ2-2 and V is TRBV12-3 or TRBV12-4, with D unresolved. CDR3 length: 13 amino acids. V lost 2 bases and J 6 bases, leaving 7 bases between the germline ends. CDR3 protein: CASSLIDAGELFF. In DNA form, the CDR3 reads TGTGCCAGCAGTTTAATTGACGCCGGGGAGCTGTTTTTT.

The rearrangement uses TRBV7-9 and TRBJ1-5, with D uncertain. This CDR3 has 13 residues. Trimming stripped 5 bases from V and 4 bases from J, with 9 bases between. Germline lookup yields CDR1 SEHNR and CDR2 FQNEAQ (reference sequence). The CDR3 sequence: CASSGGLNQPQHF. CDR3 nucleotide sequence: TGTGCCAGCAGCGGAGGGTTAAATCAGCCCCAGCATTTT.

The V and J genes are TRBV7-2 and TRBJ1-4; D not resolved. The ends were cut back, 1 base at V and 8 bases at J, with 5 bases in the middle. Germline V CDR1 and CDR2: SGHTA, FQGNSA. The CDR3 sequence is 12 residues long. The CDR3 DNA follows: TGTGCCAGCAGCTTAGTGAGGGAAAAACTGTTTTTT. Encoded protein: CASSLVREKLFF. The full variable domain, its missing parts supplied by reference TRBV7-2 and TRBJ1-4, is GAGVSQSPSNKVTEKGKDVELRCDPISGHTALYWYRQSLGQGLEFLIYFQGNSAPDKSGLPSDRFSAERTGGSVSTLTIQRTQQEDSAVYLCASSLVREKLFFGSGTQLSVL.

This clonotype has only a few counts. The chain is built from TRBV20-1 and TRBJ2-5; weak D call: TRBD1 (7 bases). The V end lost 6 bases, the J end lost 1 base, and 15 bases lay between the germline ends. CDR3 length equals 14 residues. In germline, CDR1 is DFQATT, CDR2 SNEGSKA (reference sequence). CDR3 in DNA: TGCAGTGCCAGATGGGGGGACAGCCAAGAGACCCAGTACTTC. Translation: CSARWGDSQETQYF.

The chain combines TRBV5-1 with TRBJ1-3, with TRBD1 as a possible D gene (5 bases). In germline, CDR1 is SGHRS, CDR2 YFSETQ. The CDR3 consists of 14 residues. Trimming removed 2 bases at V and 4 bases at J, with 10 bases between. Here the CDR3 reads CASSFRVSGNTIYF. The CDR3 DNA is TGCGCCAGCAGCTTCAGGGTCTCAGGAAACACCATATATTTT.